This record concerns one T cell receptor beta chain sequence. This specimen belongs to a study of T-cell reconstitution after alpha-beta-depleted transplantation in children. Unique molecular identifiers were used in preparing the TCRbeta library. Each CDR3 protein gets one entry after TCRdb re-called the PCR reads with MiXCR. Among some 110,000 distinct CDR3 sequences listed, about 9.3% were seen once. This CDR3 region has 10 residues. V lost 1 base, J lost 6 bases, and 1 base lay in between. Germline V lookup: CDR1 DFQATT, CDR2 SNEGSKA (reference sequence). The specimen comprised PBMCs, sampled before TCRalphabeta/CD19-depleted stem cell transplant. This clonotype originated in a boy younger than 10 with acute lymphoblastic leukemia, due to receive a stem cell transplant. V usage is TRBV20-1 and J usage is TRBJ2-1; unclear D gene. The CDR3 spells CSARVNEQFF. Written as DNA, the CDR3 is TGCAGTGCTAGAGTCAATGAGCAGTTCTTC.